The 14 T cell receptor beta chains presented below share a single source sample, sequenced in a study of T cells in Graves' hyperthyroidism and ophthalmopathy. Researchers amplified the TCR beta CDR3 regions from RNA transcripts. HTBI primers were used for first-round RT-PCR of the TCR CDR3. One entry per CDR3 protein, called by TCRdb with MiXCR from the multiplex PCR reads. The table has a few hundred thousand distinct CDR3 sequences, around 16% seen once. Material for sequencing was blood. The receptors originated from a woman aged 25 to 39 with Graves' ophthalmopathy.

This clonotype was observed many times. The rearrangement uses TRBV3-1 and TRBJ1-2; D might be TRBD1 (6 bases). Trimming left V 4 bases short and J 5 bases short, with 14 bases between. The CDR3 covers 14 residues. Germline V gene lookup returns CDR1 LGHDT and CDR2 YNNKEL (reference sequence). The CDR3 sequence: CASSPTQGRYGYTF. In nucleotides, the CDR3 is TGTGCCAGCAGCCCGACACAGGGTCGGTATGGCTACACCTTC.

This clonotype was counted many times. The chain employs TRBV6-1 and TRBJ2-5, with TRBD1 as a possible D gene (5 bases). V was clipped by 5 bases and J by 7 bases, with 14 bases between them. Germline V gene data show CDR1 as MNHNS and CDR2 as SASEGT. CDR3 size: 13 residues. The CDR3 region is CASSLSARATQYF. Here the CDR3 DNA reads TGTGCCAGCAGTTTAAGCGCCAGGGCGACCCAGTACTTC.

In the case of this clonotype: Mismatch with germline at one junction end may stem from a read error. V gene TRBV29-1 combines with J gene TRBJ2-2, with D possibly TRBD1 on 6 matching bases. The CDR3 sequence is 11 residues long. CDR1 is SQVTM and CDR2 is ANQGSEA in the germline V gene. In DNA, the CDR3 is TGCAGCGTTGCAGGGGCCGGGGAGCGGTTTTTT. Translating it yields CSVAGAGERFF.

The rearrangement joins TRBV19 to TRBJ2-7; either TRBD1 or TRBD2 may fit D (5 bases each). The CDR3 extends over 12 amino acids. The V and J ends lost 6 bases and 7 bases respectively, with 13 bases between them. From germline, CDR1 is LNHDA and CDR2 SQIVND (reference sequence). The chain's CDR3 is CASSPIEGEQYF. The CDR3 coding sequence is TGTGCCAGTAGCCCCATCGAGGGGGAGCAGTACTTC.

The gene calls are TRBV4-3 and TRBJ1-2, with D perhaps matching TRBD1 (5 bases). V lost 0 bases, J lost 2 bases, and 16 bases lay in between. Germline V lookup: CDR1 LGHNA, CDR2 YSLEER. The CDR3 contains 17 residues. The CDR3 protein is CASSQEYETDVNYGYTF. The CDR3 DNA reads as TGCGCCAGCAGCCAAGAGTACGAGACAGATGTCAACTATGGCTACACCTTC.

This clonotype was recorded at least ten times. V is TRBV11-2 and J is TRBJ2-1; D is possibly TRBD2 (5 bases). Trimming removed 3 bases from V and 13 bases from J, with 16 bases in between. In germline, CDR1 is SGHAT, CDR2 FQNNGV. CDR3 size: 13 residues. CDR3 DNA sequence: TGTGCCAGCAGCTTGGGTACTAGTGGCCGCCAGTTCTTC. As protein: CASSLGTSGRQFF.

This clonotype has more than one count but fewer than ten. V is TRBV24-1 and J is TRBJ2-3; 7 nucleotides agree with TRBD2. The V segment lost 3 bases and the J segment 2 bases; nucleotides outside the gene matches: 10. This CDR3 has 17 amino acids. CDR1 is KGHDR and CDR2 is SFDVKD in the germline V gene. In nucleotides, the CDR3 is TGTGCCACCAGTGATCCCCAGGGCGGGAGACCCACAGATACGCAGTATTTT. This gives the protein CATSDPQGGRPTDTQYF.

V usage is TRBV7-6 and J usage is TRBJ1-6; 7 positions agree with TRBD1. Germline loops: CDR1 SGHVS, CDR2 FNYEAQ. The junction had 12 bases not matched to a gene; V was cut back by 4 bases and J by 0 bases. The CDR3 totals 19 residues. CDR3 residues: CASSSSRQGVGSYNSPLHF. Here the CDR3 DNA reads TGTGCCAGCAGCTCTTCTCGACAGGGCGTAGGCTCCTATAATTCACCCCTCCACTTT. Variable domain in full (rest from reference TRBV7-6 and TRBJ1-6): GAGVSQSPRYKVTKRGQDVALRCDPISGHVSLYWYRQALGQGPEFLTYFNYEAQQDKSGLPNDRFSAERPEGSISTLTIQRTEQRDSAMYRCASSSSRQGVGSYNSPLHFGNGTRLTVT.

This clonotype showed up many times. The chain couples TRBV7-2 to TRBJ1-6; no firm D call. This CDR3 spans 16 amino acids. Germline CDR1 and CDR2: SGHTA and FQGNSA. Trimming left V 3 bases short and J 7 bases short, with 16 bases between. The CDR3: CASSFKGTTLNSPLHF. The CDR3 DNA follows: TGTGCCAGCAGCTTTAAGGGCACGACCTTAAATTCACCCCTCCACTTT.

This clonotype was detected ten times or more. The chain joins TRBV11-3 to TRBJ2-5; D possibly corresponds to TRBD2 (6 bases). The length of the CDR3 is 13 residues. V lost 5 bases to trimming and J lost 5 bases, with 12 bases between them. Germline lookup yields CDR1 SGHNT and CDR2 YENEEA. The CDR3 protein is CASSPEAGETQYF. The DNA for the CDR3 is TGTGCCAGCAGCCCTGAAGCGGGCGAGACCCAGTACTTC.

This chain connects TRBV29-1 to TRBJ2-7; D possibly corresponds to TRBD2 (6 bases). This CDR3 contains 11 residues. The germline V gene has CDR1 SQVTM and CDR2 ANQGSEA. The ends were cut back, 3 bases at V and 3 bases at J, with 6 bases in the middle. The DNA for the CDR3 is TGCAGCGTTGATAGCGGCTACGAGCAGTACTTC. Residues: CSVDSGYEQYF.

A remark on this clonotype: Just one base apart from a much larger clone, this may be a read error. The rearrangement joins TRBV6-1 to TRBJ1-1; perhaps TRBD1 as D (5 bases). V was trimmed by 2 bases and J by 4 bases, leaving 8 bases between them. The V gene's germline CDR1 is MNHNS and CDR2 SASEGT. There are 13 residues in the CDR3. The DNA of the CDR3 is TGTGCCAGCAGTGAAAACGGGGCCACTGAAGCTTTCTTT. This encodes CASSENGATEAFF.

This clonotype has ten or more counts. This sequence joins TRBV30 and TRBJ2-5; D is uncertain. The germline gives CDR1 GTSNPN, CDR2 SVGIG (reference sequence). CDR3 size: 14 residues. Between the trimmed V and J ends, which lost 5 bases and 5 bases, there was a span of 18 bases. Written as DNA, the CDR3 is TGTGCCTGGGCCATAGGGCAGGTGATGGAGACCCAGTACTTC. It encodes CAWAIGQVMETQYF.

This clonotype occurred a few times. This chain connects TRBV3-1 to TRBJ2-7; TRBD2 might be the D (6 bases). Trimming shortened V by 6 bases and J by 0 bases, and 12 bases separated the two germline ends. The CDR3 runs 14 residues. CDR1 is LGHDT and CDR2 is YNNKEL in the germline V gene (reference sequence). CDR3 protein: CASRRGLSSYEQYF. As DNA, the CDR3 is TGTGCCAGCAGGCGGGGACTCTCCTCCTACGAGCAGTACTTC.